This TCR beta chain was profiled in a study of T cells after yellow fever vaccination. Study information: Low-cell-number fractions underwent preparation using SMART-Seq v4 Ultra Low Input.

A few counts support this clonotype. TCRdb itself ran the 5' RACE reads through MiXCR, one entry per CDR3 protein. The table shows just over 300,000 distinct CDR3 sequences, with approximately 3.8% occurring only once. The CDR3 has 14 residues. V lost 3 bases and J 0 bases, leaving 9 bases between the germline ends. Per germline, CDR1 SGHTA and CDR2 FQGNSA. This specimen was PBMCs, taken on the day of the yellow fever booster vaccination. The genes are TRBV7-2 and TRBJ2-7; D uncertain. This clonotype was obtained from a man between 18 and 29 years old who received the YFV17D yellow fever vaccine. In nucleotides, the CDR3 is TGTGCCAGCAGCTTCGGCGTAGGCTCCTACGAGCAGTACGTC. Amino acid sequence: CASSFGVGSYEQYV.